A selection of T cell receptor beta chains follows, all from one sample in a study of shared clonotypes between healthy human individuals. The protocol was immunoSEQ multiplex PCR, while the TCRdb copy is restricted to in-frame clones and leaves out a portion. Of 550,000 to 750,000 clones in the sample, 95% to 96% were seen once. Sequences were obtained from naive CD8+ T cells sorted from blood. The receptors originated from a woman under 40 in good health. The CDR3 runs from the conserved cysteine through the conserved F or W.

TRBV27,16,CASSSSRTSSSYEQYF
TRBV7-9,15,CASSPTGGSSYEQYF
TRBV5-1,16,CASSAGTRETSGEQYF
TRBV27,17,CASSSRTSGRGKYEQFF
TRBV15,13,CATSSTTGDGYTF
TRBV4-1,13,CASSHVTGVEQYF
TRBV27,14,CASSLTGQGYEQYF
TRBV25-1,15,CASSGGVFSNQPQHF
TRBV6-5,13,CASSLSGPYEQYF
TRBV7-3,14,CASSWTGGTGELFF
TRBV25-1,15,CASSEDGQGNQPQHF
TRBV19,13,CATPGTEIVEQYF
TRBV4-2,17,CASSQDFPGPSNQPQHF
TRBV29-1,16,CSVLDTFSIAKNIQYF
TRBV2,11,CASTGNTEAFF
TRBV10-2,15,CASGTTSGRVDTQYF
TRBV11-2,16,CASSLERDYYTDTQYF
TRBV6-6,14,CASSTGGALGSQYF
TRBV2,15,CASRIGTTAFYEQYF
TRBV14,15,CASSLAGVVYNEQFF
TRBV7-9,14,CASTPPLRAYEQYF
TRBV2,13,CASNSGRTYEQYF
TRBV2,15,CASRNPGRASYEQYF
TRBV19,15,CASSPRGEFNYGYTF
TRBV27,16,CASSLIPGGAYNEQFF
TRBV11-1,16,CASSLGAGTRKIEQYF
TRBV6-5,12,CASNSYGNEQFF
TRBV28,18,CASSFLFSAGSIRNEQYF
TRBV15,15,CATSRDTGKGQPQHF
TRBV25-1,14,CASSEAGGSGELFF
TRBV7-9,16,CASSLAIGGRDEKLFF
TRBV19,14,CASSIGLAGYEQYF
TRBV13,13,CASSSGWTGELFF
TRBV29-1,17,CSVEGQGPRKRNQPQHF
TRBV19,13,CASSTAESYEQYF
TRBV28,11,CASSLSEATYF
TRBV2,14,CASSEVGVNEKLFF
TRBV28,14,CASRTSGSTDTQYF
TRBV9,14,CASSVDGGPYEQYF
TRBV6-1,15,CASSLDRLSTDTQYF
TRBV4-1,14,CASSQRQGEYEQYF
TRBV7-9,15,CASSLAGTGYTEAFF
TRBV7-7,13,CASSQAGVGGYTF
TRBV29-1,15,CSVEEFGEDNYGYTF
TRBV27,12,CASGTVNTEAFF
TRBV10-2,12,CASHGTAYEQYF
TRBV5-4,15,CASSRDRGQIQPQHF
TRBV14,15,CASSPIRTGVSEQYF
TRBV5-6,18,CASSLDPGQGSTYQPQHF
TRBV9,13,CASSGVREDGYTF
TRBV6-1,12,CATSEWTYEQYF